These 3 T cell receptor beta chains came from one sample sequenced in a study of OX40 agonist ivuxolimab in advanced cancers. The data were produced by immunoSEQ multiplex PCR, yet TCRdb's version contains in-frame clones alone and is incomplete. The sample has over 95,000 clones; about 96% are singletons. This sample comprised CD4+ or CD8+ T cells sorted from blood, obtained in a trial of the OX40 agonist ivuxolimab. The receptors come from an adult with an advanced solid tumor such as melanoma, head and neck, liver or kidney cancer.

V usage is TRBV28 and J usage is TRBJ2-1, with a possible D match to TRBD2 (5 bases). Looked up from germline, CDR1 is MDHEN and CDR2 is SYDVKM. V was cut by 2 bases and J by 6 bases, with 11 bases left in between. The CDR3 is 14 amino acids. CDR3 sequence reads: CASSLEGAGNEQFF. In DNA, the CDR3 is TGTGCCAGCAGTTTAGAGGGAGCCGGCAATGAGCAGTTCTTC.

The chain joins TRBV19 to TRBJ1-2, with D tentatively TRBD1 (6 bases). Germline assignment: CDR1 LNHDA and CDR2 SQIVND (reference sequence). V was cut by 6 bases and J by 5 bases, with 19 bases left in between. There are 15 residues in the CDR3. The DNA for the CDR3 is TGTGCCAGTAGCCAGGACAGCTTAGGATGGTATGGCTACACCTTC. This encodes CASSQDSLGWYGYTF.

The chain employs TRBV19 and TRBJ1-1, with TRBD1 as a possible D gene (5 bases). The V end was cut by 9 bases, the J end by 6 bases, with 14 bases between. CDR3 length equals 12 residues. Germline assignment: CDR1 LNHDA and CDR2 SQIVND (reference sequence). CDR3 in DNA: TGTGCCAGGCACAGGCATGAATCTGAAGCTTTCTTT. Its translation is CARHRHESEAFF.